Sequencing of this T cell receptor beta chain was carried out in a study of identical twins (TCRdb year 2016). As for the study more broadly: To test whether fetal clonotypes persist, this study deep-sequenced TCR alpha and beta repertoires from monozygotic twins, from unrelated adults of various ages, and from cord blood. To rule out contamination, the twin experiments were replicated at different times with different library preparation protocols.

From a lookup of the germline V gene, CDR1 and CDR2 are SGHRS and YFSETQ. From the cysteine up to the phenylalanine, the CDR3 has a length of 14 residues. This entry keeps only the CDR3 DNA: 42 bases, framed from base 1. V lost 1 base and J lost 6 bases, and the count of bases not matched to a germline gene is 5. Only healthy Caucasian donors were included. Three unrelated non-twin adults were also sequenced: a male aged 18 to 30, a male aged 50 to 60 and a female aged 50 to 60. Miltenyi CD45RO+ enrichment and human naive T-cell isolation kits were used to isolate memory (CD45RO+) and naive T cells from PBMC. Overall study results and their limits: Abundant cord blood beta clonotypes carried fewer insertions; young adult naive repertoires showed a weaker similar trend, while memory repertoires showed none. A weaker excess of twin sharing was found in beta out-of-frame sequences because the signal-to-noise ratio was lowered by fewer shared sequences. Because the same donors could not be followed over many years, the conclusions depended on cross-sectional statistical analysis. Zero-insertion analyses could be partly confounded by invariant T cells such as MAIT and iNKT, though diverse VJ usage argued against such confounding for most clonotypes. Out-of-frame TCR alpha sharing in monozygotic twins was systematically underestimated by recombination models, whereas sharing between unrelated individuals was in agreement with the recombination models. Compared with coincidental sharing between unrelated individuals, out-of-frame TCR alpha sequences shared between twins showed an excess of sequences with low generation probability.

Library preparation used 5' RACE. The instrument given in TCRdb is Illumina HiSeq 2000. A universal primer binding site was added through template switching, and the final cDNA carried a unique molecular identifier so that TCR cDNA molecules could be counted accurately. Specific primers in the conserved constant-segment region were used to synthesize first-strand cDNA for TCR alpha and beta chains. To control for contamination, each cDNA library was double barcoded with a SMART-Mk sample barcode plus Illumina barcodes. TruSeq adapter sequences and Illumina sample barcodes were added in two successive PCR steps. Sequencing of the TCR alpha and beta cDNA libraries was done on the Illumina HiSeq platform using custom primers. The paper's data handling went like this. Raw reads were processed with MiGEC to extract unique molecular identifiers, and MiXCR was used to determine CDR3 positions. For each individual, recombination models were inferred using an EM algorithm with the repgenHMM and IGoR tools. Shared clonotypes were analyzed with the tcR package in R, and sharing was normalized by the product of cloneset sizes. To study raw recombination free of thymic and clonal selection effects, out-of-frame nonproductive sequences were analyzed. TCRdb trimmed the raw reads at Q25, called clones with MiXCR and kept productive beta chains. Rows matching on CDR3 protein sequence are summarized as one entry with the most common DNA and genes. TCRdb's processing, not the authors' own work, is the source of the V and J calls. The sample yields some 330,000 distinct CDR3 sequences; around 9% were counted once. About 8.1% of the sample is in the top ten clones.

This clonotype was found many times. The antigen it binds to is not known. No base qualities exist here, and no much larger clone lies one base off it. Sequencing input: naive T cells sorted from blood. In the paper's terms, the cell subset or site label means: cells isolated with a human naive T-cell isolation kit. The rearranged segments are TRBV5-1 and TRBJ2-7, with TRBD1 identical over 9 junction bases. This clonotype originated in a woman aged 50 to 60 in good health. The CDR3 reads CASSLMGQGLEQYF. The bases are TGCGCCAGCAGCTTGATGGGACAGGGTCTCGAGCAGTACTTC.